This TCR beta chain derives from a study of cytomegalovirus exposure and HLA in healthy donors. Study outcomes and limitations: TCR beta V segments were, for the most part, productive about 87% or about 30% of the time in an earlier analysis.

PCR involved 60 Vbeta and 13 Jbeta primers. Clones were sequenced by immunoSEQ multiplex PCR, and TCRdb holds only the in-frame ones, with some missing. The data hold approximately 120,000 clones, with nearly 80% observed a single time. Trimming shortened V by 6 bases and J by 1 base, and 13 bases separated the two germline ends. Per the germline V gene, CDR1 is MNHEY and CDR2 is SMNVEV (reference sequence). CDR3 length: 15 residues. Turning to this clone: The antigen is undetermined.

V gene TRBV27 combines with J gene TRBJ2-1; no reliable D call. The material sequenced was PBMCs. This TCR was sampled from a woman between 40 and 55 years old in good health and CMV-seronegative. The CDR3 DNA is TGTGCCAGCAGCCAAATCGAGGCTTCCTACAATGAGCAGTTCTTC. Protein sequence: CASSQIEASYNEQFF.